These 2 T cell receptor beta chains were sequenced from one sample in a study of T cells after yellow fever vaccination. TCRdb recomputed calls from the 5' RACE reads with MiXCR, one row per CDR3 protein. This sample has 29,000 or so distinct CDR3 sequences, with approximately 6.5% found just once. The source material was PBMCs, either bulk or a sorted T-cell subset (CD4+, CD8+, memory, or dextramer-sorted; not recorded which), sampled on the day of the yellow fever booster vaccination. The receptor set was obtained from a man aged 30-40 years who received the YFV17D yellow fever vaccine.

This clonotype turned up a few times. CDR3 in DNA: TGTGCCAGCAGCTTAGTCCCCGGCCCAAGAGGGGAGACCCAGTACTTC. Encoded protein: CASSLVPGPRGETQYF. This chain joins TRBV7-2 and TRBJ2-5; D perhaps matches TRBD2 (5 bases). Germline V gene data show CDR1 as SGHTA and CDR2 as FQGNSA. V dropped 1 base and J dropped 5 bases, with 17 bases sitting between them. This CDR3 has 16 residues.

This clonotype was recorded many times. This chain uses TRBV5-4 with TRBJ1-4; D gene uncertain. Germline-derived CDR1 and CDR2 are SGHNT and YYREEE (reference sequence). Deletions cut 4 bases from V and 0 bases from J, with 4 bases between. CDR3 length: 13 amino acids. CDR3 bases: TGTGCCAGCAGCAATGCAACTAATGAAAAACTGTTTTTT. It encodes CASSNATNEKLFF.